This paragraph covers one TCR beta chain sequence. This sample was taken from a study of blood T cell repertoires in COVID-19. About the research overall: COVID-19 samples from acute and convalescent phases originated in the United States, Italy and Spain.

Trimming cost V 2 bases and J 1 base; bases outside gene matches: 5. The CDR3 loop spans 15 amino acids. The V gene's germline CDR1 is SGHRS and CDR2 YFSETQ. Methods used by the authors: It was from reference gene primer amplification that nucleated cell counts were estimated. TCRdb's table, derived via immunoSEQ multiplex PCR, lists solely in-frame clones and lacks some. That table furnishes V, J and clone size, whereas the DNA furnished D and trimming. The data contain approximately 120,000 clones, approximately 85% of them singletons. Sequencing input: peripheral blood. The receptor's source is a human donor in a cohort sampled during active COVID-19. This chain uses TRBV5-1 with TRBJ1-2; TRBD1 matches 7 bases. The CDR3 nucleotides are TGCGCCAGCAGCTTTAACAGGGGCGGTAACTATGGCTACACCTTC. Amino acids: CASSFNRGGNYGYTF. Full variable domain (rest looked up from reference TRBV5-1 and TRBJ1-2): KAGVTQTPRYLIKTRGQQVTLSCSPISGHRSVSWYQQTPGQGLQFLFEYFSETQRNKGNFPGRFSGRQFSNSRSEMNVSTLELGDSALYLCASSFNRGGNYGYTFGSGTRLTVV.